This T cell receptor (beta chain) was observed in a study of T-cell memory formation after mild COVID-19. Turning to the study itself: Among the donors, TCR clusters were largely specific to each donor.

This clonotype came up a few times. The antigen remains unidentified. TCRdb analysed the 5' RACE reads with MiXCR anew, one entry per CDR3 protein. The top ten hold roughly 4% of the sample, which has about 200,000 distinct CDR3 sequences, approximately 10% seen once. Study observations and caveats: Some SARS-CoV-2-responding clones were already detected in memory before infection. SARS-CoV-2 specificity was not confirmed for second-wave clones peaking on day 37. Clones that contracted from day 15 to 85 had balanced CD4/CD8; later expanders were CD4+ biased.

The V gene end was trimmed by 4 bases and the J gene end by 4 bases; junction bases not matched to a gene: 10. CDR1 is LGHNA, CDR2 YNFKEQ, per germline. The length of the CDR3 is 16 residues. The chain uses TRBV4-2 and TRBJ2-5, with 9 bases that match TRBD1. The sample was PBMCs or a T cell subset sorted from them (not recorded which). The source of this sequence is a man younger than 35 who had mild COVID-19 (a few samples of this study predate the infection). Cell type and time point are not known. The CDR3 sequence: CASSREGQGFGETQYF. In DNA, the CDR3 is TGTGCCAGCAGCCGGGAGGGACAGGGATTCGGAGAGACCCAGTACTTC.